The rows below give T cell receptor beta chains drawn from one sample of a study of T cell changes during pregnancy in multiple sclerosis. Sequenced by immunoSEQ multiplex PCR; TCRdb stores in-frame clones only, minus some. The sample records approximately 100,000 clones, roughly 92% being singletons. The sequencing here drew on peripheral blood, taken after pregnancy. These TCRs come from a female donor with multiple sclerosis, enrolled in a pregnancy study. CDR3s include the opening cysteine and the closing phenylalanine or tryptophan. Fields, in order: clone size, J gene, D gene, V gene, CDR3 protein, CDR3 DNA. A D gene is named only where the DNA matches it firmly. Where a row states a size, it is once, few, many or the class of an expanded clone; other rows omit it.

size: NA; J: TRBJ1-4; D: NA; V: TRBV4-3; CDR3: CASSHDEGNEKLFF; DNA: TGCGCCAGCAGCCACGACGAGGGTAATGAAAAACTGTTTTTT
size: NA; J: TRBJ2-7; D: TRBD1; V: TRBV13; CDR3: CASSPADRGRYEQYF; DNA: TGTGCCAGCAGCCCAGCCGACAGGGGGCGATACGAGCAGTACTTC
size: NA; J: TRBJ2-7; D: NA; V: TRBV18; CDR3: CASSLQGTGEQYF; DNA: TGTGCCAGCTCATTACAGGGAACGGGCGAGCAGTACTTC
size: NA; J: TRBJ2-2; D: NA; V: TRBV27; CDR3: CASSGRGRRLAGELFF; DNA: TGTGCCAGCAGTGGCCGAGGGAGGCGCCTGGCCGGGGAGCTGTTTTTT
size: NA; J: TRBJ1-4; D: NA; V: TRBV6-5; CDR3: CASKLGAEEKLFF; DNA: TGTGCCAGCAAGTTGGGGGCAGAAGAAAAACTGTTTTTT
size: NA; J: TRBJ2-7; D: NA; V: TRBV6-1; CDR3: CASEGSPTYEQYF; DNA: TGTGCCAGCGAGGGCAGTCCGACCTACGAGCAGTACTTC
size: NA; J: TRBJ2-3; D: NA; V: TRBV28; CDR3: CASSLESGLKDTQYF; DNA: TGTGCCAGCAGTTTAGAATCAGGGCTTAAAGATACGCAGTATTTT
size: NA; J: TRBJ1-2; D: TRBD1; V: TRBV7-8; CDR3: CASSLVPGTGYGYTF; DNA: TGTGCCAGCAGCTTAGTCCCGGGGACAGGTTATGGCTACACCTTC
size: NA; J: TRBJ1-3; D: NA; V: TRBV6-1; CDR3: CASIRSFISGNTIYF; DNA: TGTGCCAGCATTCGTTCGTTTATTTCTGGAAACACCATATATTTT
size: NA; J: TRBJ2-3; D: NA; V: TRBV2; CDR3: CASTRGDSDTDTQYF; DNA: TGTGCCAGCACGAGGGGGGACAGTGATACAGATACGCAGTATTTT
size: NA; J: TRBJ1-5; D: TRBD1; V: TRBV7-8; CDR3: CASSSTQGASNQPQHF; DNA: TGTGCCAGCAGCTCGACCCAGGGGGCGAGCAATCAGCCCCAGCATTTT
size: NA; J: TRBJ2-3; D: TRBD2; V: TRBV4-1; CDR3: CASSQDLREAGGDTQYF; DNA: TGCGCCAGCAGCCAAGATCTGCGGGAGGCCGGGGGGGATACGCAGTATTTT
size: NA; J: TRBJ2-7; D: NA; V: TRBV5-5; CDR3: CASSRYGGAGGAYEQYF; DNA: TGTGCCAGCAGTCGTTACGGAGGGGCAGGGGGTGCCTACGAGCAGTACTTC
size: NA; J: TRBJ1-6; D: NA; V: TRBV5-5; CDR3: CASSPGGISPLHF; DNA: TGTGCCAGCAGCCCGGGAGGCATTTCACCCCTCCACTTT
size: NA; J: TRBJ1-5; D: NA; V: TRBV6-6; CDR3: CASRNTGIYNQPQHF; DNA: TGTGCCAGCAGAAACACAGGGATTTACAATCAGCCCCAGCATTTT
size: NA; J: TRBJ2-3; D: TRBD2; V: TRBV2; CDR3: CASSELAGGPGTQYF; DNA: TGTGCCAGCAGTGAACTAGCGGGGGGGCCTGGTACGCAGTATTTT
size: NA; J: TRBJ1-2; D: NA; V: TRBV19; CDR3: CASSIGPGYGYTF; DNA: TGTGCCAGTAGTATAGGACCGGGATATGGCTACACCTTC
size: NA; J: TRBJ1-5; D: NA; V: TRBV7-9; CDR3: CASSSGGNQPQHF; DNA: TGTGCCAGCAGCTCAGGGGGCAATCAGCCCCAGCATTTT
size: NA; J: TRBJ2-1; D: TRBD2; V: TRBV11-2; CDR3: CASSLGLGSGYNEQFF; DNA: TGTGCCAGCAGCTTAGGGCTAGGTAGCGGGTACAATGAGCAGTTCTTC
size: NA; J: TRBJ1-5; D: TRBD1; V: TRBV19; CDR3: CASRTSGGGQPQHF; DNA: TGTGCCAGTAGGACCTCAGGGGGAGGTCAGCCCCAGCATTTT
size: NA; J: TRBJ2-1; D: TRBD2; V: TRBV7-3; CDR3: CASSLSTSGYNEQFF; DNA: TGTGCCAGCAGCTTATCGACTAGCGGTTACAATGAGCAGTTCTTC
size: few; J: TRBJ2-1; D: NA; V: TRBV6-4; CDR3: CASSGSDNEQFF; DNA: TGTGCCAGCAGTGGTAGCGACAATGAGCAGTTCTTC
size: NA; J: TRBJ2-1; D: NA; V: TRBV7-3; CDR3: CASSPRGSSYNEQFF; DNA: TGTGCCAGCAGCCCAAGAGGCAGCTCCTACAATGAGCAGTTCTTC
size: NA; J: TRBJ1-1; D: TRBD1; V: TRBV18; CDR3: CASSPRGLGTEAFF; DNA: TGTGCCAGCTCACCAAGGGGGCTTGGCACTGAAGCTTTCTTT
size: NA; J: TRBJ1-2; D: NA; V: TRBV7-2; CDR3: CASSLGTEFYGYTF; DNA: TGTGCCAGCAGCTTAGGGACAGAGTTCTATGGCTACACCTTC
size: few; J: TRBJ1-1; D: TRBD1; V: TRBV30; CDR3: CAWSVYGRGQGTEAFF; DNA: TGTGCCTGGAGTGTATATGGAAGGGGGCAAGGCACTGAAGCTTTCTTT
size: NA; J: TRBJ1-5; D: NA; V: TRBV7-2; CDR3: CASSLISGQPQHF; DNA: TGTGCCAGCAGCTTAATCTCAGGTCAGCCCCAGCATTTT
size: NA; J: TRBJ2-3; D: NA; V: TRBV9; CDR3: CASSVSGLRTDTQYF; DNA: TGTGCCAGCAGCGTAAGCGGGTTACGCACAGATACGCAGTATTTT
size: NA; J: TRBJ1-5; D: NA; V: TRBV29-1; CDR3: CSVRDTGNQPQHF; DNA: TGCAGCGTTAGGGACACCGGCAATCAGCCCCAGCATTTT
size: NA; J: TRBJ2-5; D: NA; V: TRBV5-4; CDR3: CASSLGTTQETQYF; DNA: TGTGCCAGCAGCCTTGGGACAACGCAAGAGACCCAGTACTTC
size: NA; J: TRBJ1-4; D: NA; V: TRBV6-1; CDR3: CASSESSATNEKLFF; DNA: TGTGCCAGCAGTGAATCCAGTGCAACTAATGAAAAACTGTTTTTT
size: NA; J: TRBJ2-3; D: TRBD2; V: TRBV7-2; CDR3: CASSYSGRTDTQYF; DNA: TGTGCCAGCAGCTATAGCGGGAGAACAGATACGCAGTATTTT
size: NA; J: TRBJ2-1; D: NA; V: TRBV29-1; CDR3: CSAPEIRGGGPKYNEQFF; DNA: TGCAGCGCCCCCGAAATTAGAGGGGGAGGGCCCAAATACAATGAGCAGTTCTTC
size: NA; J: TRBJ2-1; D: TRBD2; V: TRBV6-1; CDR3: CASSLAGWEQFF; DNA: TGTGCCAGCAGTTTAGCGGGCTGGGAGCAGTTCTTC
size: NA; J: TRBJ1-3; D: TRBD1; V: TRBV7-9; CDR3: CASSFPVTGGHVHRNTIYF; DNA: TGTGCCAGCAGCTTCCCCGTGACAGGGGGCCACGTTCATAGAAACACCATATATTTT
size: NA; J: TRBJ2-7; D: NA; V: TRBV5-4; CDR3: CASSLDRSRGYEQYF; DNA: TGTGCCAGCAGCTTGGATCGGTCCCGGGGCTACGAGCAGTACTTC
size: NA; J: TRBJ1-5; D: NA; V: TRBV6-6; CDR3: CASSYQDQPQHF; DNA: TGTGCCAGCAGTTACCAGGATCAGCCCCAGCATTTT
size: few; J: TRBJ1-4; D: NA; V: TRBV2; CDR3: CASTEPRHGLFF; DNA: TGTGCCAGCACTGAACCCAGACATGGACTGTTTTTT
size: NA; J: TRBJ2-7; D: NA; V: TRBV19; CDR3: CASSELGPLYSEQYF; DNA: TGTGCCAGTAGTGAACTGGGGCCATTATACAGCGAGCAGTACTTC
size: once; J: TRBJ2-7; D: NA; V: TRBV19; CDR3: CASSADRVDSYEQYF; DNA: TGTGCCAGTAGCGCGGACAGAGTAGACTCCTACGAGCAGTACTTC
size: NA; J: TRBJ2-7; D: TRBD1; V: TRBV2; CDR3: CASRDRGIEQYF; DNA: TGTGCCAGCAGGGACAGGGGGATCGAGCAGTACTTC
size: NA; J: TRBJ2-3; D: NA; V: TRBV6-4; CDR3: CASSDEGVGDTQYF; DNA: TGTGCCAGCAGTGACGAAGGGGTTGGAGATACGCAGTATTTT
size: NA; J: TRBJ2-1; D: NA; V: TRBV10-3; CDR3: CAISGLAGGPGEQFF; DNA: TGTGCCATCAGTGGCCTAGCAGGGGGGCCAGGAGAGCAGTTCTTC
size: NA; J: TRBJ2-3; D: TRBD2; V: TRBV9; CDR3: CASSVGPSGKTDTQYF; DNA: TGTGCCAGCAGCGTAGGTCCCAGCGGGAAAACAGATACGCAGTATTTT
size: NA; J: TRBJ2-1; D: NA; V: TRBV5-1; CDR3: CASTPGWRVYNEQFF; DNA: TGCGCCAGCACCCCCGGATGGAGGGTCTACAATGAGCAGTTCTTC
size: NA; J: TRBJ2-2; D: TRBD1; V: TRBV7-2; CDR3: CASSSRTGNLLWGGELFF; DNA: TGTGCCAGCAGCTCGAGGACAGGGAACCTACTTTGGGGCGGGGAGCTGTTTTTT
size: NA; J: TRBJ1-1; D: TRBD1; V: TRBV18; CDR3: CASSQTDRVNTEAFF; DNA: TGTGCCAGCTCACAAACGGACAGGGTGAACACTGAAGCTTTCTTT
size: NA; J: TRBJ2-5; D: NA; V: TRBV21-1; CDR3: CAIKKRGRVETQYF; DNA: TGTGCCATCAAAAAAAGGGGGCGCGTAGAGACCCAGTACTTC
size: NA; J: TRBJ2-7; D: TRBD1; V: TRBV7-6; CDR3: CASSNFAQGAHEQYF; DNA: TGTGCCAGCAGCAACTTTGCACAGGGGGCCCACGAGCAGTACTTC
size: NA; J: TRBJ1-4; D: NA; V: TRBV9; CDR3: CASGSGTATNEKLFF; DNA: TGTGCCAGTGGATCCGGGACTGCAACTAATGAAAAACTGTTTTTT
size: NA; J: TRBJ2-3; D: TRBD2; V: TRBV7-2; CDR3: CASSLQGLAGEGDTQYF; DNA: TGTGCCAGCAGCCTACAGGGACTAGCGGGAGAAGGGGATACGCAGTATTTT
size: NA; J: TRBJ1-1; D: TRBD1; V: TRBV2; CDR3: CASSDQGALNTEAFF; DNA: TGTGCCAGCAGTGACCAGGGGGCTCTGAACACTGAAGCTTTCTTT